This record concerns one TCR beta chain sequence. The sample is drawn from a study of identical twins. TCRdb re-analysed the 5' RACE reads in MiXCR, keeping a single row per CDR3 protein. The sample carries 600,000 to 800,000 distinct CDR3 sequences, approximately 22% recorded once. The V gene lost 6 bases and the J gene lost 9 bases, with 18 bases spanning the gap. Germline V gene data show CDR1 as MNHNS and CDR2 as SASEGT. This CDR3 has 14 residues. This sample also appeared in a second study, on T cells expressing NK-cell markers.

The receptor comes from a woman younger than 30 in good health. J is TRBJ2-1 and V is TRBV6-1; D tentatively fits TRBD1 or TRBD2 (5 bases each). The sample taken for sequencing was PBMCs. This CDR3 reads CASSPGTSVVEQFF. The DNA for the CDR3 is TGTGCCAGCAGCCCCGGGACCAGTGTCGTTGAGCAGTTCTTC.